A single sample gave rise to the 18 T cell receptor beta chains below, sequenced in a study of T cells in Graves' hyperthyroidism and ophthalmopathy. Amplified regions were TCR beta CDR3 sequences from RNA transcripts. The TCR CDR3 was amplified in a first-round RT-PCR using the HTBI primer set. MiXCR, applied by TCRdb to the multiplex PCR reads, yields one record per CDR3 protein. There are over 550,000 distinct CDR3 sequences in the sample; approximately 15% occur only once, and about 18% lies in the top ten. Sequencing input: blood. These receptors came from a woman younger than 30 with Graves' hyperthyroidism.

This clonotype was detected a few times. The rearrangement joins TRBV18 to TRBJ2-7, with 9 bases aligning to TRBD2. The CDR3 covers 15 residues. From germline, CDR1 is KGHSH and CDR2 LQKENI. J lost 2 bases, V lost 3 bases, and 5 bases had no gene match. The CDR3, as DNA: TGTGCCAGCTCACCGTTAGCGGGGGTCCCCTACGAGCAGTACTTC. Its translation is CASSPLAGVPYEQYF.

This clonotype appeared many times. The gene calls are TRBV12-3 or TRBV12-4 and TRBJ1-1; a weak D match, TRBD1 (5 bases). The CDR3 spans 14 residues. V was shortened by 2 bases and J by 2 bases, with 9 bases between the two germline ends. CDR3: CASSLHQGNTEAFF. The CDR3 nucleotides are TGTGCCAGCAGTTTACACCAGGGAAACACTGAAGCTTTCTTT.

This clonotype was counted between two and nine times. This chain joins TRBV5-1 and TRBJ1-4; a weak D match, TRBD1 (5 bases). The germline V gene encodes CDR1 SGHRS and CDR2 YFSETQ. The CDR3 length is 16 residues. Between the trimmed V and J ends, which lost 0 bases and 3 bases, there was a span of 12 bases. The CDR3 DNA sequence: TGCGCCAGCAGCTTGGGACTCCGGGGCTCTAATGAAAAACTGTTTTTT. This sequence encodes CASSLGLRGSNEKLFF.

This clonotype came up a few times. The V gene is TRBV11-2, the J gene TRBJ2-3; no reliable D call. There are 15 residues in the CDR3. V lost 2 bases to trimming and J lost 6 bases, with 15 bases between them. Germline V lookup: CDR1 SGHAT, CDR2 FQNNGV. Here the CDR3 reads CASSLTDARSDTQYF. The CDR3 nucleotides are TGTGCCAGCAGCTTAACAGATGCCAGAAGCGATACGCAGTATTTT. The entire variable domain, with the rest obtained from reference TRBV11-2 and TRBJ2-3, is as follows: EAGVAQSPRYKIIEKRQSVAFWCNPISGHATLYWYQQILGQGPKLLIQFQNNGVVDDSQLPKDRFSAERLKGVDSTLKIQPAKLEDSAVYLCASSLTDARSDTQYFGPGTRLTVL.

In this sample, this clonotype turned up many times. The rearrangement links TRBV2 to TRBJ2-3; 10 bases line up with TRBD2. CDR3 length: 13 residues. The germline CDR1 and CDR2 sequences are SNHLY and FYNNEI. J was trimmed by 3 bases and V by 7 bases; bases with no gene match: 1. CDR3 residues: CASTLAGTDTQYF. The CDR3, as DNA: TGTGCCAGCACACTAGCGGGAACAGATACGCAGTATTTT.

The rearrangement uses TRBV20-1 and TRBJ1-4; unclear D gene. This CDR3 comprises 14 residues. Germline lookup yields CDR1 DFQATT and CDR2 SNEGSKA (reference sequence). Deletions cut 6 bases from V and 2 bases from J, with 13 bases between. The CDR3, as DNA: TGCAGTGCAGCTATCTTGGGGACTAATGAAAAACTGTTTTTT. This translates into CSAAILGTNEKLFF.

This clonotype came up a few times. The V gene is TRBV7-2, the J gene TRBJ2-1, with TRBD2 matching 9 bases. The ends lost 5 bases at V and 9 bases at J; junction bases unmatched: 11. The length of the CDR3 is 15 residues. Germline lookup yields CDR1 SGHTA and CDR2 FQGNSA. The CDR3 sequence: CASSMAGGAGGEQFF. CDR3 nucleotides: TGTGCCAGCAGCATGGCGGGAGGGGCGGGCGGTGAGCAGTTCTTC. The whole variable domain, filled in from reference TRBV7-2 and TRBJ2-1, reads GAGVSQSPSNKVTEKGKDVELRCDPISGHTALYWYRQSLGQGLEFLIYFQGNSAPDKSGLPSDRFSAERTGGSVSTLTIQRTQQEDSAVYLCASSMAGGAGGEQFFGPGTRLTVL.

This clonotype was seen only once. V gene TRBV3-1 combines with J gene TRBJ2-2; the D is unclear. The CDR3 runs to 12 residues. Trimming removed 2 bases at V and 6 bases at J, with 4 bases between. Germline CDR1 reads LGHDT; CDR2 reads YNNKEL (reference sequence). The CDR3: CASSQYSGELFF. CDR3 DNA sequence: TGTGCCAGCAGCCAATATTCCGGGGAGCTGTTTTTT.

This clonotype came up a few times. V gene TRBV29-1 combines with J gene TRBJ2-1; TRBD2 matches at 8 bases. The CDR3 totals 16 residues. Per the germline V gene, CDR1 is SQVTM and CDR2 is ANQGSEA. J gave up 9 bases and V 3 bases, and 16 bases lay outside the gene matches. As DNA, the CDR3 is TGCAGCGTTGAGACCGGGACTAGGACTAAGTTGGGTGAGCAGTTCTTC. Translation: CSVETGTRTKLGEQFF.

V and J are TRBV27 and TRBJ2-3; a possible D gene is TRBD1 (6 bases). CDR3 length equals 16 residues. Trimming took off 6 bases at V and 0 bases at J, with 16 bases between the two ends. The germline V gene has CDR1 MNHEY and CDR2 SMNVEV (reference sequence). The CDR3: CASSQTGTISTDTQYF. The CDR3 DNA follows: TGTGCCAGCAGCCAAACAGGGACAATAAGCACAGATACGCAGTATTTT.

Only a few counts were recorded for this clonotype. V gene TRBV7-7 combines with J gene TRBJ2-1; 10 bases map to TRBD1. CDR3 size: 15 residues. Germline CDR1 SSHAT, CDR2 FNYEAQ (reference sequence). The V and J ends lost 1 base and 6 bases, in that order; junction bases with no gene match: 3. The CDR3 protein is CASSLVDRGGNEQFF. The DNA for the CDR3 is TGTGCCAGCAGCTTAGTGGACAGGGGGGGCAATGAGCAGTTCTTC.

CDR3 coding DNA: TGTGCCAGCAGCCAAGATGGGTACGGGGCCGGGGAGCTGTTTTTT. It yields the protein CASSQDGYGAGELFF. This sequence joins TRBV4-2 and TRBJ2-2; tentatively, D is TRBD2 (5 bases). With 0 bases removed from V and 6 bases from J, the gap between germline ends came to 11 bases. The CDR3 contains 15 residues. The germline CDR1 and CDR2 sequences are LGHNA and YNFKEQ.

This clonotype has a count of ten or more. J is TRBJ1-1 and V is TRBV20-1, with D uncertain. The CDR3 sequence is 14 residues long. V was clipped by 0 bases and J by 1 base, with 9 bases between them. Germline V gene data show CDR1 as DFQATT and CDR2 as SNEGSKA (reference sequence). CDR3 DNA: TGCAGTGCTAGAGACGGCAGCACGAACACTGAAGCTTTCTTT. It yields the protein CSARDGSTNTEAFF.

This clonotype was counted a few times. The chain employs TRBV28 and TRBJ1-5; D gene unclear. Trimming removed 10 bases from V and 6 bases from J, with 16 bases in between. This CDR3 has 13 residues. Per germline, CDR1 MDHEN and CDR2 SYDVKM. Here the CDR3 DNA reads TGTGCCACCCTCGGCGTGGTCTTTCAGCCCCAGCATTTT. Amino acids: CATLGVVFQPQHF.

This clonotype was counted between two and nine times. The chain uses TRBV11-1 and TRBJ2-1, with D perhaps being TRBD1 or TRBD2 (5 bases each). Per the germline V gene, CDR1 is SGHAT and CDR2 is FQDESV (reference sequence). V was clipped by 2 bases and J by 6 bases, with 23 bases between them. There are 18 residues in the CDR3. CDR3 nucleotide sequence: TGTGCCAGCAGCTTAAGTCAGCCGGGACCCTACTACGCCAATGAGCAGTTCTTC. It specifies CASSLSQPGPYYANEQFF.

The chain recombines TRBV4-1 with TRBJ2-5; D is ambiguous. CDR3 length: 13 residues. Germline V gene lookup returns CDR1 MGHRA and CDR2 YSYEKL. Trimming removed 1 base from V and 4 bases from J, with 7 bases in between. CDR3 residues: CASSQVRRETQYF. The CDR3 nucleotides are TGCGCCAGCAGCCAAGTCCGCAGAGAGACCCAGTACTTC.

This clonotype was seen repeatedly, ten times or more. The chain combines TRBV20-1 with TRBJ2-5; D is unclear. CDR1 and CDR2 (germline): DFQATT, SNEGSKA (reference sequence). V was shortened by 3 bases and J by 4 bases, with 15 bases between the two germline ends. The CDR3 has 14 amino acids. The CDR3 here is CSASQTDWGETQYF. The CDR3 region has the DNA TGCAGTGCTAGTCAGACGGATTGGGGAGAGACCCAGTACTTC.

In its sample, this clonotype was seen many times. V and J are TRBV12-3 or TRBV12-4 and TRBJ2-7; either TRBD1 or TRBD2 may fit D (5 bases each). The CDR3 loop spans 14 amino acids. Trimming removed 4 bases at V and 4 bases at J, with 14 bases between. CDR3 bases: TGTGCCAGCAGTTCCCAGGGAGAGAGGTACGAGCAGTACTTC. Protein product: CASSSQGERYEQYF.